This passage covers 18 T cell receptor beta chains from one sample sequenced in a study of blood T cell repertoires in COVID-19. Profiling relied on immunoSEQ multiplex PCR, and the TCRdb table lists in-frame clones only, not all of them. The sample has just over 80,000 clones, about 86% seen once. Sequencing was done on a sample of peripheral blood. These receptor sequences come from a man of 80 years or more with acute or convalescent COVID-19.

The genes are TRBV19 and TRBJ2-7, with TRBD2 as a possible D gene (7 bases). The germline V gene encodes CDR1 LNHDA and CDR2 SQIVND (reference sequence). CDR3 length: 15 amino acids. With 5 bases removed from V and 3 bases from J, the gap between germline ends came to 17 bases. The chain's CDR3 is CASSRTATSFYEQYF. CDR3 nucleotide sequence: TGTGCCAGTAGTCGGACAGCGACTAGCTTCTACGAGCAGTACTTC. Based on the CDR3 plus reference TRBV19 and TRBJ2-7, the full variable domain is DGGITQSPKYLFRKEGQNVTLSCEQNLNHDAMYWYRQDPGQGLRLIYYSQIVNDFQKGDIAEGYSVSREKKESFPLTVTSAQKNPTAFYLCASSRTATSFYEQYFGPGTRLTVT.

J is TRBJ1-3 and V is TRBV4-1; no firm D call. CDR3 length: 15 residues. With 0 bases removed from V and 10 bases from J, the gap between germline ends came to 16 bases. The germline gives CDR1 MGHRA, CDR2 YSYEKL. The CDR3 region has the DNA TGCGCCAGCAGCCAAGATTGGCCCGGGATAATAACCATATATTTT. It encodes CASSQDWPGIITIYF.

The rearrangement links TRBV10-3 to TRBJ2-2; 7 nucleotides line up with TRBD1. The V gene end was trimmed by 6 bases and the J gene end by 4 bases; junction bases not matched to a gene: 8. Germline V gene data show CDR1 as ENHRY and CDR2 as SYGVKD. The CDR3 spans 15 residues. The CDR3 sequence is CAIRDSRDSTGELFF. DNA of the CDR3: TGTGCCATCAGGGACAGTCGGGACAGCACCGGGGAGCTGTTTTTT.

The rearrangement uses TRBV18 and TRBJ1-4; D not certain. The CDR3 has 12 residues. CDR1 and CDR2 (germline): KGHSH, LQKENI. V lost 5 bases and J 6 bases, leaving 7 bases between the germline ends. DNA of the CDR3: TGTGCCAGCTCAGGCCCCGATGAAAAACTGTTTTTT. Translation: CASSGPDEKLFF.

This chain connects TRBV9 to TRBJ1-4; tentative D call: TRBD1 (5 bases). The CDR3 length is 14 residues. V was pared by 0 bases and J by 8 bases, with 11 bases between. CDR1 is SGDLS, CDR2 YYNGEE, per germline. DNA of the CDR3: TGTGCCAGCAGCGTAGCCGGGGGTGGGGAAAAACTGTTTTTT. Its translation: CASSVAGGGEKLFF. Full variable domain (missing parts from reference TRBV9 and TRBJ1-4): DSGVTQTPKHLITATGQRVTLRCSPRSGDLSVYWYQQSLDQGLQFLIQYYNGEERAKGNILERFSAQQFPDLHSELNLSSLELGDSALYFCASSVAGGGEKLFFGSGTQLSVL.

The chain carries TRBV28 and TRBJ2-7; 9 bases agree with TRBD2. The V segment lost 6 bases and the J segment 4 bases; nucleotides outside the gene matches: 22. Germline CDR1 is MDHEN and CDR2 is SYDVKM. The CDR3 spans 19 residues. The CDR3 is CASRGSPGTSRSGAYEQYF. CDR3 DNA: TGTGCCAGCAGAGGAAGCCCCGGGACTAGCAGGTCCGGGGCGTACGAGCAGTACTTC.

The chain has TRBV18 and TRBJ1-2; TRBD1 agrees at 7 bases. There are 14 residues in the CDR3. The germline V gene encodes CDR1 KGHSH and CDR2 LQKENI. The V gene end was trimmed by 4 bases and the J gene end by 3 bases; junction bases not matched to a gene: 5. CDR3 sequence: CASSQGAQDYGYTF. The CDR3 nucleotides read TGTGCCAGCTCACAGGGGGCGCAGGACTATGGCTACACCTTC.

V gene TRBV3-1 (or the pseudogene TRBV3-2) combines with J gene TRBJ1-2, with TRBD1 as a possible D gene (5 bases). The CDR3 totals 12 residues. Germline V CDR1 and CDR2: LGHDT, YNNKEL (reference sequence). V lost 4 bases to trimming and J lost 2 bases, with 5 bases between them. CDR3 residues: CASSRQNYGYTF. The CDR3 DNA sequence: TGTGCCAGCAGCCGACAGAACTATGGCTACACCTTC.

This clone occurred once. V and J are TRBV5-1 and TRBJ2-2; 11 bases fit TRBD1. The germline CDR1 and CDR2 sequences are SGHRS and YFSETQ. V shed 4 bases and J 6 bases; nucleotides not matched to a gene: 5. CDR3 length: 15 amino acids. CDR3 DNA: TGCGCCAGCAGCCTGGACAGGGGGCAATCCGGGGAGCTGTTTTTT. Protein sequence: CASSLDRGQSGELFF.

The V gene is TRBV3-1 (or the pseudogene TRBV3-2), the J gene TRBJ2-5; D unclear. This CDR3 contains 13 residues. The V and J ends lost 0 bases and 7 bases respectively, with 9 bases between them. Germline V gene lookup returns CDR1 LGHDT and CDR2 YNNKEL (reference sequence). DNA for the CDR3: TGTGCCAGCAGCCAAGACCGAACGGTGACCCAGTACTTC. It translates to CASSQDRTVTQYF.

This chain connects TRBV6-2 or TRBV6-3 to TRBJ1-1, with TRBD1 as a possible D gene (5 bases). Trimming stripped 4 bases from V and 6 bases from J, with 15 bases between. The CDR3 runs to 14 residues. CDR1 MNHEY and CDR2 SVGEGT come from the germline V gene. CDR3 region: CASSSSGGYAEAFF. The CDR3 DNA reads TGTGCCAGCAGTTCGTCCGGGGGGTACGCTGAAGCTTTCTTT.

V and J are TRBV6-5 and TRBJ1-1; D gene uncertain. The CDR3 covers 15 residues. V gave up 7 bases and J gave up 2 bases, with 17 bases separating them. CDR1 is MNHEY and CDR2 is SVGAGI in the germline V gene. CDR3 DNA: TGTGCCAGCAACCGTGGACTGATCTCTAACACTGAAGCTTTCTTT. Its protein product is CASNRGLISNTEAFF.

This rearrangement joins TRBV7-2 to TRBJ2-1; TRBD2 matches at 7 bases. This CDR3 comprises 16 residues. The germline V gene has CDR1 SGHTA and CDR2 FQGNSA. Trimming cost V 5 bases and J 2 bases; bases outside gene matches: 9. CDR3 sequence reads: CASSQLSGTTYNEQFF. For the CDR3, the DNA is TGTGCCAGCAGCCAATTAAGCGGGACTACCTACAATGAGCAGTTCTTC.

J is TRBJ2-2 and V is TRBV28; D gene unclear. The CDR3 spans 15 residues. Germline V gives CDR1 MDHEN, CDR2 SYDVKM. V shed 5 bases and J shed 3 bases, with 13 bases lying between them. The CDR3 region has the DNA TGTGCCAGCAGTCTTCGGGTCAGTCACACCGGGGAGCTGTTTTTT. Protein sequence: CASSLRVSHTGELFF.

V gene TRBV12-3 or TRBV12-4 combines with J gene TRBJ1-1; a possible D gene is TRBD1 (5 bases). The V end was cut by 3 bases, the J end by 5 bases, with 10 bases between. The CDR3 covers 13 residues. CDR3 DNA: TGTGCCAGCAGTTTCAGGGTGGGAACTGAAGCTTTCTTT. Amino acid sequence: CASSFRVGTEAFF.

The rearrangement links TRBV5-1 to TRBJ2-1, with D perhaps matching TRBD2 (5 bases). The CDR3 totals 14 residues. Trimming shortened V by 3 bases and J by 2 bases, and 9 bases separated the two germline ends. Looked up from germline, CDR1 is SGHRS and CDR2 is YFSETQ. For the CDR3, the DNA is TGCGCCAGCAGCTCGGACTTCCCCTACAATGAGCAGTTCTTC. Residues: CASSSDFPYNEQFF.

The rearrangement links TRBV29-1 to TRBJ2-1; D possibly corresponds to TRBD2 (5 bases). Germline V CDR1 and CDR2: SQVTM, ANQGSEA. V dropped 3 bases and J dropped 6 bases, with 9 bases sitting between them. The CDR3 contains 12 residues. CDR3 nucleotides: TGCAGCGTTGATCGTAGCGTCAATGAGCAGTTCTTC. This gives the protein CSVDRSVNEQFF.

This clone was seen only a few times. V is TRBV30 and J is TRBJ2-7, with 7 bases matching TRBD1. V lost 5 bases, J lost 3 bases, and 10 bases stayed unmatched. CDR1 GTSNPN and CDR2 SVGIG come from the germline V gene (reference sequence). The CDR3 contains 14 residues. This CDR3 is CAWRPGQTYYEQYF. CDR3 DNA sequence: TGTGCCTGGCGCCCGGGACAGACCTACTACGAGCAGTACTTC.